Presented here are 18 T cell receptor beta chains from one specimen sequenced in a study of OX40 agonist ivuxolimab in advanced cancers. The data were produced by immunoSEQ multiplex PCR, yet TCRdb's version contains in-frame clones alone and is incomplete. The sample lists about 77,000 clones, about nine tenths seen once, with 6.2% in the top ten. The input for sequencing was CD4+ or CD8+ T cells sorted from blood, taken in a trial of the OX40 agonist ivuxolimab. Receptors were obtained from an adult with an advanced solid tumor such as melanoma, head and neck, liver or kidney cancer.

The rearrangement links TRBV18 to TRBJ2-5, with D unresolved. V dropped 6 bases and J dropped 5 bases, with 10 bases sitting between them. Germline V gene sequence: CDR1 KGHSH, CDR2 LQKENI. CDR3 length equals 12 residues. CDR3 DNA: TGTGCCAGCTCGGCGCTAGGGGAGACCCAGTACTTC. It is translated as CASSALGETQYF. Full variable domain (missing parts from reference TRBV18 and TRBJ2-5): NAGVMQNPRHLVRRRGQEARLRCSPMKGHSHVYWYRQLPEEGLKFMVYLQKENIIDESGMPKERFSAEFPKEGPSILRIQQVVRGDSAAYFCASSALGETQYFGPGTRLLVL.

V and J are TRBV11-1 and TRBJ2-1; 8 bases are shared with TRBD2. Germline V gives CDR1 SGHAT, CDR2 FQDESV (reference sequence). V trimming: 0 bases; J trimming: 7 bases; junction bases outside the gene matches: 8. CDR3 length: 16 residues. CDR3 amino acids: CASSLAAIAGPNEQFF. Written as DNA, the CDR3 is TGTGCCAGCAGCTTAGCGGCAATAGCGGGACCGAATGAGCAGTTCTTC.

This clone showed up just once. The chain uses TRBV6-1 and TRBJ2-7; D ambiguous. The CDR3 is 13 residues long. Deletions cut 5 bases from V and 1 base from J, with 9 bases between. The germline V gene has CDR1 MNHNS and CDR2 SASEGT. The CDR3 protein is CASSITPSYEQYF. The CDR3 bases are TGTGCCAGCAGTATCACCCCTTCCTACGAGCAGTACTTC.

In this sample, this clone turned up once. The chain employs TRBV5-1 and TRBJ2-5, with D perhaps matching TRBD1 (6 bases). V shed 2 bases and J shed 4 bases, with 15 bases lying between them. The germline V gene has CDR1 SGHRS and CDR2 YFSETQ. The CDR3 totals 15 residues. The CDR3 is CASSLAGLGGETQYF. The CDR3 DNA follows: TGCGCCAGCAGCTTAGCAGGGTTAGGGGGAGAGACCCAGTACTTC.

V gene TRBV5-1 combines with J gene TRBJ2-3, with 7 bases that match TRBD1. This CDR3 has 15 amino acids. J lost 1 base, V lost 0 bases, and 2 bases had no gene match. Per germline, CDR1 SGHRS and CDR2 YFSETQ. CDR3 in DNA: TGCGCCAGCAGCTTGGACAGGGGCCGCACAGATACGCAGTATTTT. This translates into CASSLDRGRTDTQYF.

The chain is built from TRBV5-5 and TRBJ1-5, with 12 bases matching TRBD1. The CDR3 runs 15 residues. Unmatched junction bases numbered 4, after V lost 4 bases and J lost 5 bases. The V gene's germline CDR1 is SGHKS and CDR2 YYEKEE (reference sequence). The DNA of the CDR3 is TGTGCCAGCAGCGGGACAGGGGGCGCCCATCAGCCCCAGCATTTT. Translating gives CASSGTGGAHQPQHF.

This chain connects TRBV5-1 to TRBJ1-4, with D perhaps matching TRBD1 (6 bases). Per the germline V gene, CDR1 is SGHRS and CDR2 is YFSETQ. The germline V and J ends were trimmed by 4 bases and 6 bases, with 16 bases remaining between them. The CDR3 runs to 15 residues. The CDR3 DNA reads as TGCGCCAGCAGCAACAGGGCCCTAGGGGATGAAAAACTGTTTTTT. This encodes CASSNRALGDEKLFF.

This chain links TRBV9 with TRBJ1-2; tentative D call: TRBD1 (5 bases). The germline V gene encodes CDR1 SGDLS and CDR2 YYNGEE. The V gene lost 2 bases and the J gene lost 3 bases, with 11 bases spanning the gap. The CDR3 has 14 residues. CDR3 sequence reads: CASSVQGTDYGYTF. CDR3 sequence (DNA): TGTGCCAGCAGCGTCCAAGGGACGGACTATGGCTACACCTTC.

This rearrangement joins TRBV28 to TRBJ2-1; 7 nucleotides agree with TRBD2. The CDR3 totals 14 residues. Germline lookup yields CDR1 MDHEN and CDR2 SYDVKM. The junction had 7 bases not matched to a gene; V was cut back by 3 bases and J by 8 bases. CDR3 region: CASSLGLLSYEQFF. The CDR3, as DNA: TGTGCCAGCAGTTTGGGACTATTATCATATGAGCAGTTCTTC.

This clone was picked up one time. The rearrangement uses TRBV28 and TRBJ2-7; weak D call: TRBD2 (5 bases). V dropped 8 bases and J dropped 2 bases, with 10 bases sitting between them. Germline V lookup: CDR1 MDHEN, CDR2 SYDVKM. This CDR3 has 12 residues. The CDR3 region is CASGGDPYEQYF. In DNA, the CDR3 is TGTGCCAGCGGAGGAGATCCCTACGAGCAGTACTTC. Drawing the rest from reference TRBV28 and TRBJ2-7, the complete variable domain is DVKVTQSSRYLVKRTGEKVFLECVQDMDHENMFWYRQDPGLGLRLIYFSYDVKMKEKGDIPEGYSVSREKKERFSLILESASTNQTSMYLCASGGDPYEQYFGPGTRLTVT.

The chain has TRBV7-2 and TRBJ2-3, with D possibly being TRBD1 (6 bases). Trimming removed 5 bases at V and 7 bases at J, with 13 bases between. CDR3 length equals 13 residues. Germline loops: CDR1 SGHTA, CDR2 FQGNSA. The CDR3 reads CASSRPGVNTQYF. The CDR3 DNA sequence: TGTGCCAGCAGCCGGCCAGGGGTGAATACGCAGTATTTT.

V and J are TRBV5-1 and TRBJ1-5, with unresolved D. Germline loops: CDR1 SGHRS, CDR2 YFSETQ. Trimming pared 0 bases from V and 0 bases from J, leaving 10 bases between. CDR3 length: 16 residues. Here the CDR3 DNA reads TGCGCCAGCAGCTTGGAGGGCAGTTATAGCAATCAGCCCCAGCATTTT. It encodes CASSLEGSYSNQPQHF.

V and J are TRBV7-9 and TRBJ2-1, with 10 bases matching TRBD2. The germline V gene has CDR1 SEHNR and CDR2 FQNEAQ (reference sequence). The CDR3 has 18 residues. The J segment lost 4 bases and the V segment lost 2 bases, leaving 11 bases of the junction unmatched. CDR3 DNA: TGTGCCAGCAGCTTACGTCTAGCGGGGGCCTCCGATTACAATGAGCAGTTCTTC. Residues: CASSLRLAGASDYNEQFF.

V gene TRBV27 combines with J gene TRBJ2-1; D might be TRBD2 (6 bases). Germline V gives CDR1 MNHEY, CDR2 SMNVEV (reference sequence). The CDR3 contains 18 residues. The V and J ends lost 2 bases and 0 bases respectively, with 17 bases between them. The CDR3 nucleotides read TGTGCCAGCAGTTTAAGGATCACGGGGGTTAGCTCCTACAATGAGCAGTTCTTC. Translating it yields CASSLRITGVSSYNEQFF.

This chain uses TRBV4-1 with TRBJ1-3, with TRBD1 identical over 8 bases. The CDR3 contains 16 residues. J was trimmed by 4 bases and V by 3 bases; bases with no gene match: 8. In germline, CDR1 is MGHRA, CDR2 YSYEKL. CDR3 residues: CASSQRMDRAGNTIYF. The CDR3 DNA is TGCGCCAGCAGCCAGAGAATGGACAGGGCCGGAAACACCATATATTTT.

The chain recombines TRBV5-4 with TRBJ1-3, with D tentatively TRBD1 (6 bases). The CDR3 totals 15 residues. Germline V lookup: CDR1 SGHNT, CDR2 YYREEE (reference sequence). V was clipped by 2 bases and J by 4 bases, with 13 bases between them. For the CDR3, the DNA is TGTGCCAGCAGCTTATCGGGGGCGCCGGGAAACACCATATATTTT. This translates into CASSLSGAPGNTIYF.

The chain links TRBV5-1 to TRBJ1-3; D not certain. Between the trimmed V and J ends, which lost 4 bases and 0 bases, there was a span of 5 bases. There are 13 residues in the CDR3. In germline, CDR1 is SGHRS, CDR2 YFSETQ. In DNA, the CDR3 is TGCGCCAGCAGCACAGTCTCTGGAAACACCATATATTTT. Translated, it gives CASSTVSGNTIYF.

A single count supports this clone. CDR3 nucleotides: TGCGCCAGCAGGGACAGCCTCTCTGGAAACACCATATATTTT. This codes for CASRDSLSGNTIYF. The chain is built from TRBV10-2 and TRBJ1-3; D possibly corresponds to TRBD1 (6 bases). The V end lost 6 bases, the J end lost 0 bases, and 9 bases lay between the germline ends. Germline V gene sequence: CDR1 WSHSY, CDR2 SAAADI. This CDR3 contains 14 residues.